This T cell receptor beta chain comes out of a study of radiation and T cells in renal cell carcinoma. Treatment defined: treatment-naive control, cytoreductive nephrectomy. Treatment-naive patients without radiation supplied the control tumors at nephrectomy. J gave up 9 bases and V 1 base, and 1 base lay outside the gene matches. Germline V CDR1 and CDR2: SGHAT, FQNNGV. The CDR3 has 14 residues. Data came from immunoSEQ multiplex PCR; TCRdb stores just in-frame clones and leaves some out. The table shows about 8,900 clones, with less than 80% occurring only once. Sequenced here: tumor tissue, sampled from a patient whose treatment was nephrectomy without radiotherapy. The source of this sequence is a man aged 55 to 70 with renal cell carcinoma. The V and J genes are TRBV11-2 and TRBJ2-1, with 12 bases matching TRBD2. The CDR3 bases are TGTGCCAGCAGCTTAGGACTAGCGGGGGTTGAGCAGTTCTTC. Amino acid sequence: CASSLGLAGVEQFF.